Following are 9 T cell receptor beta chains from one sample sequenced in a study of blood T cell repertoires in COVID-19. Here immunoSEQ multiplex PCR was the method, and the copy in TCRdb shows in-frame clones only, minus some. The repertoire holds 430,000 or so clones, with 85% to 90% as singletons. Sequencing was done on a sample of peripheral blood. These receptors were taken from a man younger than 30 with COVID-19, enrolled during active disease.

The DNA for the CDR3 is TGTGCCAGCAGTTTTAACTACAATGAGCAGTTCTTC. Amino acid sequence: CASSFNYNEQFF. V and J are TRBV28 and TRBJ2-1, with D unclear. The CDR3 has 12 amino acids. Germline V lookup: CDR1 MDHEN, CDR2 SYDVKM. V gave up 3 bases and J gave up 3 bases, with 3 bases separating them.

The chain has TRBV5-4 and TRBJ2-1; 13 positions match TRBD2. This CDR3 spans 16 amino acids. Germline CDR1 reads SGHNT; CDR2 reads YYREEE (reference sequence). The V and J ends lost 3 bases and 3 bases, in that order; junction bases with no gene match: 3. In DNA, the CDR3 is TGTGCCAGCAGCTGGGGGACTAGCGGGGTCTACAATGAGCAGTTCTTC. As protein: CASSWGTSGVYNEQFF.

V gene TRBV7-9 combines with J gene TRBJ1-1, with 9 bases fitting TRBD1. Losses at the gene ends were 4 bases for V and 0 bases for J; bases not matched to a gene: 9. Germline CDR1 and CDR2: SEHNR and FQNEAQ (reference sequence). This CDR3 region has 17 residues. CDR3 sequence: CASSYPTGTGMNTEAFF. Here the CDR3 DNA reads TGTGCCAGCAGCTACCCAACCGGGACAGGGATGAACACTGAAGCTTTCTTT.

The chain has TRBV9 and TRBJ1-1, with D perhaps matching TRBD1 (6 bases). CDR3 size: 15 residues. V was clipped by 4 bases and J by 1 base, with 14 bases between them. Germline V lookup: CDR1 SGDLS, CDR2 YYNGEE. CDR3 coding DNA: TGTGCCAGCAGCCCCTCGGGACAACCGAACACTGAAGCTTTCTTT. Encoded protein: CASSPSGQPNTEAFF.

The genes are TRBV6-1 and TRBJ1-3, with unresolved D. V lost 3 bases and J lost 0, with 12 bases in between. The CDR3 loop spans 16 amino acids. The germline gives CDR1 MNHNS, CDR2 SASEGT. DNA of the CDR3: TGTGCCAGCAGTGAGAGGGTCCTTAGCTCTGGAAACACCATATATTTT. Translation: CASSERVLSSGNTIYF.

This chain joins TRBV19 and TRBJ2-7; 14 positions agree with TRBD2. This CDR3 has 15 amino acids. Germline CDR1 reads LNHDA; CDR2 reads SQIVND (reference sequence). V lost 5 bases and J lost 5; bases outside the gene matches: 5. The CDR3 protein is CASSPRLAGGHEQYF. CDR3 coding DNA: TGTGCCAGTAGTCCACGACTAGCGGGAGGGCACGAGCAGTACTTC.

The chain employs TRBV28 and TRBJ2-1; D might be TRBD2 (6 bases). There are 11 residues in the CDR3. V lost 7 bases and J lost 8, with 9 bases in between. CDR1 is MDHEN and CDR2 is SYDVKM in the germline V gene. In DNA, the CDR3 is TGTGCCAGCATCTTAGCGGATGAGCAGTTCTTC. Protein: CASILADEQFF.

The J gene is TRBJ2-3, the V gene TRBV6-4; 7 bases match TRBD1. The J segment lost 8 bases and the V segment lost 0 bases, leaving 11 bases of the junction unmatched. The CDR3 is 16 amino acids. CDR1 MRHNA and CDR2 SNTAGT come from the germline V gene. The CDR3 sequence is CASSDSPDRAGGTQYF. CDR3 nucleotides: TGTGCCAGCAGTGACTCTCCTGACAGGGCAGGGGGTACGCAGTATTTT.

DNA for the CDR3: TGTGCCAGCAGCTTAGCAGGAGGAAACACCATATATTTT. Encoded protein: CASSLAGGNTIYF. The chain employs TRBV11-2 and TRBJ1-3; D is undetermined. The germline gives CDR1 SGHAT, CDR2 FQNNGV. The CDR3 covers 13 residues. The V gene lost 1 base and the J gene lost 4 bases, with 5 bases spanning the gap.